The 32 T cell receptor beta chains listed next were all sequenced from one sample in a study of blood T cells in healthy people across ages. Together with a sample-barcoded 5' primer, a J-beta primer mix was included in a second PCR lasting about 6 to 12 cycles. TCRdb processed the 5' RACE reads anew with MiXCR; each CDR3 protein has one entry. The data contain 910,000 or so distinct CDR3 sequences, approximately 50% of them singletons. The specimen sequenced was blood. These receptors were obtained from a woman aged 55-70 years in good health.

V is TRBV4-1 and J is TRBJ2-1, with 8 bases identical to TRBD2. The CDR3 sequence is 15 residues long. Germline values: CDR1 MGHRA, CDR2 YSYEKL. Unmatched junction bases numbered 5, after V lost 5 bases and J lost 2 bases. The DNA of the CDR3 is TGCGCCAGCAGCTTTCTAGCGGGCCCCTACAATGAGCAGTTCTTC. Translated, it gives CASSFLAGPYNEQFF.

The chain recombines TRBV5-1 with TRBJ1-2, with D possibly matching TRBD1 (5 bases). The ends were cut back, 3 bases at V and 6 bases at J, with 15 bases in the middle. The CDR3 sequence is 14 residues long. Germline CDR1 and CDR2: SGHRS and YFSETQ. CDR3 bases: TGCGCCAGCAGCTCCTCACAACAGGCGAATGGCTACACCTTC. It yields the protein CASSSSQQANGYTF.

In its sample, this clonotype was seen once. The chain employs TRBV20-1 and TRBJ2-1; either TRBD1 or TRBD2 may fit D (5 bases each). V was cut by 6 bases and J by 4 bases, with 16 bases left in between. This CDR3 comprises 14 residues. The germline V gene encodes CDR1 DFQATT and CDR2 SNEGSKA (reference sequence). The CDR3 loop reads CSAFPRGAYNEQFF. The CDR3 DNA reads TGCAGTGCCTTCCCGAGGGGCGCTTACAATGAGCAGTTCTTC.

The CDR3 DNA sequence: TGTGCCAGTAGTATACAGGGTTTGGAAAACATTCAGTACTTC. Translated, it gives CASSIQGLENIQYF. The chain links TRBV19 to TRBJ2-4; D is perhaps TRBD1 (5 bases). The CDR3 loop spans 14 amino acids. Deletions cut 2 bases from V and 5 bases from J, with 10 bases between. Germline CDR1 reads LNHDA; CDR2 reads SQIVND (reference sequence).

This clonotype was seen more than once but under ten times. V gene TRBV28 combines with J gene TRBJ2-3; D perhaps matches TRBD2 (6 bases). CDR3 length: 13 residues. Germline assignment: CDR1 MDHEN and CDR2 SYDVKM. Deletions cut 10 bases from V and 3 bases from J, with 14 bases between. The CDR3 DNA reads TGTGCCACTCTGGGGGGAGGAACAGATACGCAGTATTTT. Its protein is CATLGGGTDTQYF.

The rearrangement uses TRBV27 and TRBJ1-2; no firm D call. This CDR3 has 11 amino acids. Germline V gene lookup returns CDR1 MNHEY and CDR2 SMNVEV (reference sequence). The V end was cut by 8 bases, the J end by 4 bases, with 8 bases between. The CDR3 sequence: CASAGFYGYTF. The CDR3 DNA follows: TGTGCCAGCGCAGGATTCTATGGCTACACCTTC.

Details on this clonotype: At one end the junction does not follow the germline gene, possibly because of a read error. The chain has TRBV7-2 and TRBJ2-4; tentatively, D is TRBD1 (7 bases). The J call may be faulty, since TRBJ2-7 better matches the DNA end. Germline V lookup: CDR1 SGHTA, CDR2 FQGNSA. The CDR3 is 14 amino acids. The CDR3 spells CAGSPRDSRYEQYF. The CDR3 bases are TGTGCCGGCAGCCCGCGGGACAGTCGCTACGAGCAGTACTTC.

A few counts support this clonotype. The chain links TRBV4-3 to TRBJ2-7; D is uncertain. From germline, CDR1 is LGHNA and CDR2 YSLEER. Trimming took off 1 base at V and 4 bases at J, with 11 bases between the two ends. This CDR3 is built from 14 residues. CDR3 region: CASSQGLQPYEQYF. Here the CDR3 DNA reads TGCGCCAGCAGCCAAGGCCTACAACCGTACGAGCAGTACTTC.

CDR3 in amino acids: CASSIPSRDRGLNTGELFF. CDR3 DNA: TGTGCCAGTAGTATCCCGTCCCGGGACAGGGGTCTGAACACCGGGGAGCTGTTTTTT. The gene calls are TRBV19 and TRBJ2-2; 10 bases map to TRBD1. Germline CDR1 LNHDA, CDR2 SQIVND (reference sequence). Trimming at V came to 3 bases and at J to 1 base, leaving 11 bases not matched to a gene. The CDR3 length is 19 residues.

This chain connects TRBV2 to TRBJ2-3, with 11 bases fitting TRBD2. Unmatched junction bases numbered 8, after V lost 2 bases and J lost 4 bases. The germline V gene encodes CDR1 SNHLY and CDR2 FYNNEI. The CDR3 spans 17 residues. The CDR3 DNA reads TGTGCCAGCAGTGAATTGAAACTAGCGGGAGTCGCAGATACGCAGTATTTT. Protein product: CASSELKLAGVADTQYF.

The chain links TRBV7-2 to TRBJ2-3; D possibly matches TRBD1 or TRBD2 (6 bases each). Trimming cost V 10 bases and J 4 bases, with 18 bases left between them. The germline V gene encodes CDR1 SGHTA and CDR2 FQGNSA. The CDR3 sequence is 14 residues long. CDR3 in amino acids: CATLLTEGADTQYF. The CDR3 DNA reads as TGTGCCACCTTGCTGACGGAGGGGGCAGATACGCAGTATTTT.

V usage is TRBV20-1 and J usage is TRBJ2-1, with 9 bases that match TRBD1. Germline lookup yields CDR1 DFQATT and CDR2 SNEGSKA (reference sequence). This CDR3 contains 14 residues. V dropped 6 bases and J dropped 4; count of bases not matched to a gene: 7. The CDR3 sequence is CSAQGQGRYNEQFF. The CDR3 coding sequence is TGCAGTGCACAAGGACAGGGGAGATACAATGAGCAGTTCTTC.

V and J are TRBV28 and TRBJ2-2; the match to TRBD1 covers 9 bases. This CDR3 spans 13 amino acids. CDR1 is MDHEN and CDR2 is SYDVKM in the germline V gene. Trimming removed 8 bases from V and 8 bases from J; junction bases left unmatched: 6. The CDR3 DNA follows: TGTGCCAGCGGACAGGGGACTAAAGGGGAGCTGTTTTTT. This sequence encodes CASGQGTKGELFF.

The chain links TRBV27 to TRBJ2-7; D gene unclear. V shed 5 bases and J shed 3 bases, with 17 bases lying between them. Per germline, CDR1 MNHEY and CDR2 SMNVEV (reference sequence). CDR3 length: 15 residues. DNA of the CDR3: TGTGCCAGCAGTCTCCCCCCCGACTCCCTCTACGAGCAGTACTTC. Protein product: CASSLPPDSLYEQYF.

This chain connects TRBV27 to TRBJ2-3; D is ambiguous. The ends were cut back, 6 bases at V and 5 bases at J, with 12 bases in the middle. Germline V gives CDR1 MNHEY, CDR2 SMNVEV (reference sequence). The length of the CDR3 is 13 residues. For the CDR3, the DNA is TGTGCCAGCAGCGATAATTATGGAGATACGCAGTATTTT. Amino acid sequence: CASSDNYGDTQYF.

Only one count was recorded for this clonotype. The CDR3 DNA reads TGTGCCAGCAGCCCCCTGGCGGGAAAGACCTACAATGAGCAGTTCTTC. As protein: CASSPLAGKTYNEQFF. The chain uses TRBV3-1 and TRBJ2-1; D is possibly TRBD2 (6 bases). This CDR3 spans 16 amino acids. V was trimmed by 4 bases and J by 2 bases, leaving 15 bases between them. Germline V lookup: CDR1 LGHDT, CDR2 YNNKEL (reference sequence).

Comments on this clonotype: Just one base apart from a much larger clone, this may be a read error. The V and J genes are TRBV4-1 and TRBJ2-3; D is ambiguous. The length of the CDR3 is 14 residues. V lost 1 base and J lost 4, with 9 bases in between. Per germline, CDR1 MGHRA and CDR2 YSYEKL. The CDR3 reads CASSQVGDADTQYF. The CDR3 nucleotides read TGCGCCAGCAGCCAAGTTGGCGACGCAGATACGCAGTATTTT.

This clonotype has a single count. The chain carries TRBV20-1 and TRBJ1-2; 7 bases line up with TRBD1. This CDR3 is built from 12 residues. Germline trimming cut 6 bases from V and 4 bases from J; bases unmatched to any gene: 5. Germline CDR1 reads DFQATT; CDR2 reads SNEGSKA (reference sequence). The DNA of the CDR3 is TGCAGTGCATCGACAGGGACCTATGGCTACACCTTC. This gives the protein CSASTGTYGYTF.

The V call is TRBV27, the J call TRBJ2-1; TRBD1 agrees at 9 bases. Germline values: CDR1 MNHEY, CDR2 SMNVEV (reference sequence). Trimming took 6 bases from V and 5 from J; bases not matched to a gene: 8. CDR3 length equals 15 residues. Written as DNA, the CDR3 is TGTGCCAGCAGGAAACCCGGGACAGGGAACAATGAGCAGTTCTTC. Its protein is CASRKPGTGNNEQFF.

This clonotype turned up a few times. The chain couples TRBV7-9 to TRBJ2-7, with D perhaps matching TRBD1 (6 bases). The CDR3 is made up of 19 amino acids. Germline V gives CDR1 SEHNR, CDR2 FQNEAQ (reference sequence). Trimming removed 5 bases from V and 5 bases from J, with 31 bases in between. The CDR3 sequence is CASSQEGYGTSLRIHEQYF. The CDR3 DNA follows: TGTGCCAGCAGCCAAGAGGGGTACGGGACATCCCTAAGAATCCACGAGCAGTACTTC.

This clonotype was detected a few times. V usage is TRBV4-1 and J usage is TRBJ1-2, with D perhaps matching TRBD1 (6 bases). Germline V gene lookup returns CDR1 MGHRA and CDR2 YSYEKL. V was trimmed by 0 bases and J by 8 bases, leaving 13 bases between them. This CDR3 is built from 14 residues. The CDR3, as DNA: TGCGCCAGCAGCCAAGAGGGGGGGCTAGGAGGCTACACCTTC. Translated, it gives CASSQEGGLGGYTF.

The gene calls are TRBV19 and TRBJ2-2, with TRBD2 matching 7 bases. CDR1 and CDR2 (germline): LNHDA, SQIVND (reference sequence). J gave up 2 bases and V 7 bases, and 16 bases lay outside the gene matches. This CDR3 comprises 18 residues. In DNA, the CDR3 is TGTGCCAGTACCCAACTATTTGCGGGGGACCTTAACACCGGGGAGCTGTTTTTT. Translating it yields CASTQLFAGDLNTGELFF.

This clonotype has a handful of counts. The chain uses TRBV7-3 and TRBJ2-3; no clear D gene. There are 14 residues in the CDR3. Germline V gene data show CDR1 as SGHTA and CDR2 as FQGTGA. Trimming pared 5 bases from V and 3 bases from J, leaving 12 bases between. CDR3 loop: CASSANTGTDTQYF. The CDR3 DNA reads as TGTGCCAGCAGCGCAAATACTGGGACAGATACGCAGTATTTT.

J is TRBJ2-2 and V is TRBV4-1; no clear D gene. The CDR3 length is 17 residues. V dropped 0 bases and J dropped 5 bases, with 16 bases sitting between them. Germline V CDR1 and CDR2: MGHRA, YSYEKL. CDR3: CASSQEIMGFRTGELFF. The CDR3 DNA sequence: TGCGCCAGCAGCCAAGAGATCATGGGGTTCCGGACCGGGGAGCTGTTTTTT.

The chain combines TRBV21-1 with TRBJ1-1; the D call in the table, TRBD1, was not verified against the DNA. TRBV21-1 is noted as a pseudogene. The CDR3 consists of 16 residues. CDR3 coding DNA: TGTGCCAGCAGCGAGCGGACAGGGGTAGGGAACACTGAAGCTTTCTTT. Amino acids: CASSERTGVGNTEAFF.

The chain combines TRBV24-1 with TRBJ2-5; D possibly corresponds to TRBD2 (6 bases). CDR3 length: 17 residues. V dropped 2 bases and J dropped 4 bases, with 19 bases sitting between them. CDR1 is KGHDR, CDR2 SFDVKD, per germline. The CDR3 loop reads CATSDSPYRVGGETQYF. CDR3 bases: TGTGCCACCAGTGATTCCCCTTATCGGGTCGGGGGAGAGACCCAGTACTTC.

The J gene is TRBJ2-7, the V gene TRBV28; D is unclear. Germline lookup yields CDR1 MDHEN and CDR2 SYDVKM. This CDR3 is 11 amino acids long. The CDR3 DNA reads TGTGCAATCTACGCGCGGAGCGAGCAGTACTTC. It yields the protein CAIYARSEQYF. Full variable domain (missing parts from reference TRBV28 and TRBJ2-7): DVKVTQSSRYLVKRTGEKVFLECVQDMDHENMFWYRQDPGLGLRLIYFSYDVKMKEKGDIPEGYSVSREKKERFSLILESASTNQTSMYLCAIYARSEQYFGPGTRLTVT.

This clonotype has a handful of counts. The DNA of the CDR3 is TGTGCCAGCAGTCAACAGGGGGCAATGAAGACCCAGTACTTC. This gives the protein CASSQQGAMKTQYF. The chain uses TRBV25-1 and TRBJ2-7; 9 nucleotides match TRBD1. The J call could be wrong; TRBJ2-5 is a better fit for the DNA end. The CDR3 is 14 residues long. Germline CDR1 reads MGHDK; CDR2 reads SYGVNS.

The CDR3 spells CASSLGTVSYSNQPQHF. The CDR3 nucleotides are TGTGCCAGCAGTCTTGGGACAGTTTCCTATAGCAATCAGCCCCAGCATTTT. The rearrangement uses TRBV12-3 or TRBV12-4 and TRBJ1-5; 7 bases fit TRBD1. The V segment lost 5 bases and the J segment 0 bases; nucleotides outside the gene matches: 10. The CDR3 spans 17 residues.

This chain joins TRBV7-2 and TRBJ2-1; the D gene is possibly TRBD2 (5 bases). V was shortened by 4 bases and J by 1 base, with 11 bases between the two germline ends. Germline V lookup: CDR1 SGHTA, CDR2 FQGNSA. The CDR3 contains 15 residues. As DNA, the CDR3 is TGTGCCAGCAGCTCAGAGACTAATTCCTACAATGAGCAGTTCTTC. Its protein product is CASSSETNSYNEQFF.

This clonotype was detected a few times. This chain joins TRBV27 and TRBJ2-7, with 10 bases identical to TRBD1. This CDR3 has 16 residues. CDR1 and CDR2 (germline): MNHEY, SMNVEV (reference sequence). The trim removed 5 bases at V and 1 base at J, leaving 8 bases unmatched. The CDR3 sequence is CASSPSGTGASYEQYF. CDR3 in DNA: TGTGCCAGCAGTCCGAGCGGGACAGGGGCTTCCTACGAGCAGTACTTC.

J is TRBJ2-7 and V is TRBV30; D possibly uses TRBD1 or TRBD2 (7 bases each). Germline V lookup: CDR1 GTSNPN, CDR2 SVGIG (reference sequence). This CDR3 is built from 13 residues. Trimming stripped 2 bases from V and 7 bases from J, with 15 bases between. CDR3 nucleotides: TGTGCCTGGAGTCCAGGGGGGGGTAGAGAGCAGTACTTC. Encoded protein: CAWSPGGGREQYF.